This T cell receptor (beta chain) was found in a study of T cells in localized non-small cell lung cancer. This clone was detected once. Its target is not known. The table came from immunoSEQ multiplex PCR; TCRdb's copy has only in-frame clones and leaves some out. The data show tens of thousands of clones, about 88% seen once. The study, taken as a whole, reports: It remains possible that heterogeneity exists, since only one tumor region was sequenced. Detection in adjacent lung was observed for a median roughly 57 of the top 100 tumor clones.

This specimen consisted of peripheral blood, obtained before any cancer treatment. The TCR originated in a male donor aged 60 or older with stage I squamous cell lung carcinoma.

The CDR3 here is CASSLVWTGVYNEQFF. DNA for the CDR3: TGTGCCAGCAGCTTAGTCTGGACAGGGGTCTACAATGAGCAGTTCTTC. This chain connects TRBV7-2 to TRBJ2-1, with 9 bases fitting TRBD1. This CDR3 has 16 amino acids. V lost 1 base, J lost 3 bases, and 4 bases stayed unmatched. CDR1 is SGHTA and CDR2 is FQGNSA in the germline V gene. The variable domain in full, completed from reference TRBV7-2 and TRBJ2-1, reads GAGVSQSPSNKVTEKGKDVELRCDPISGHTALYWYRQSLGQGLEFLIYFQGNSAPDKSGLPSDRFSAERTGGSVSTLTIQRTQQEDSAVYLCASSLVWTGVYNEQFFGPGTRLTVL.